Following are 17 T cell receptor beta chains from one sample sequenced in a study of blood T cell repertoires in COVID-19 (dated by TCRdb to 2018 to 2020). Receptors were amplified or captured by the immunoSEQ multiplex PCR assay. TCRdb re-hosts the immuneACCESS table, in-frame sequences only. Its copies lack some clones; in the studies checked, an unresolved V gene accounts for under half of them, and the cause for the rest is not known. The sample table lists 150,000 to 200,000 clones, 80% to 95% of them with a count of one. 4.5% to 5% of the sample comes from the top ten. Sequences were obtained from peripheral blood. These receptors were taken from a man aged 25 to 45 with COVID-19, enrolled during active disease.

V gene TRBV6-2 or TRBV6-3 combines with J gene TRBJ2-3; 11 bases are shared with TRBD2. Trimming took 2 bases from V and 6 from J; bases not matched to a gene: 7. CDR3 size: 16 residues. Germline CDR1 reads MNHEY; CDR2 reads SVGEGT. Here the CDR3 DNA reads TGTGCCAGCAGTTACGTCACTAGCGGGAGTTCGGATACGCAGTATTTT. It is translated as CASSYVTSGSSDTQYF.

This clone was counted a few times. The chain employs TRBV4-3 and TRBJ2-2, with 14 positions matching TRBD2. The germline V gene encodes CDR1 LGHNA and CDR2 YSLEER. The CDR3 has 17 residues. Trimming took 3 bases from V and 3 from J; bases not matched to a gene: 3. The CDR3 reads CASSQRLAGGYTGELFF. The CDR3, as DNA: TGCGCCAGCAGCCAGAGACTAGCGGGAGGGTACACCGGGGAGCTGTTTTTT.

This sequence joins TRBV5-5 and TRBJ2-7; possible D gene TRBD1, 7 bases. Per germline, CDR1 SGHKS and CDR2 YYEKEE (reference sequence). The CDR3 has 16 residues. V gave up 0 bases and J gave up 4 bases, with 17 bases separating them. This CDR3 reads CASSLVRGERGYEQYF. The CDR3 DNA reads as TGTGCCAGCAGCTTGGTCAGGGGGGAAAGGGGTTACGAGCAGTACTTC.

The V gene is TRBV18, the J gene TRBJ1-2; D ambiguous. The V and J ends lost 0 bases and 4 bases respectively, with 6 bases between them. This CDR3 region has 13 residues. The germline gives CDR1 KGHSH, CDR2 LQKENI. The CDR3 DNA follows: TGTGCCAGCTCACCACCTGCCAGCTATGGCTACACCTTC. As protein: CASSPPASYGYTF. The whole variable domain, filled in from reference TRBV18 and TRBJ1-2, reads NAGVMQNPRHLVRRRGQEARLRCSPMKGHSHVYWYRQLPEEGLKFMVYLQKENIIDESGMPKERFSAEFPKEGPSILRIQQVVRGDSAAYFCASSPPASYGYTFGSGTRLTVV.

The V and J genes are TRBV4-2 and TRBJ1-2; D ambiguous. CDR3 length equals 15 residues. Between the trimmed V and J ends, which lost 1 base and 0 bases, there was a span of 9 bases. Germline V CDR1 and CDR2: LGHNA, YNFKEQ. The CDR3 DNA sequence: TGTGCCAGCAGCCAAGGAGGGATGGCTAACTATGGCTACACCTTC. This codes for CASSQGGMANYGYTF.

CDR3 protein: CASSQEWGLGTEAFF. In DNA form, the CDR3 reads TGTGCCAGCAGCCAAGAATGGGGGCTGGGCACTGAAGCTTTCTTT. The chain carries TRBV4-2 and TRBJ1-1; TRBD1 might be the D (6 bases). V lost 0 bases and J lost 4, with 12 bases in between. Germline-derived CDR1 and CDR2 are LGHNA and YNFKEQ. This CDR3 spans 15 amino acids.

The chain couples TRBV4-2 to TRBJ1-5, with TRBD1 identical over 7 bases. The V gene end was trimmed by 2 bases and the J gene end by 5 bases; junction bases not matched to a gene: 6. Germline V gene sequence: CDR1 LGHNA, CDR2 YNFKEQ. This CDR3 has 15 residues. The CDR3 DNA sequence: TGTGCCAGCAGCCAACCCGACAGGGCGGATCAGCCCCAGCATTTT. Amino acids: CASSQPDRADQPQHF.

The chain couples TRBV2 to TRBJ2-3, with D uncertain. Germline loops: CDR1 SNHLY, CDR2 FYNNEI. V gave up 6 bases and J gave up 2 bases, with 9 bases separating them. The CDR3 runs to 13 residues. This CDR3 is CASRRQSTDTQYF. For the CDR3, the DNA is TGTGCCAGCAGGAGACAATCCACAGATACGCAGTATTTT.

J is TRBJ2-7 and V is TRBV11-2, with a weak D call TRBD1 (5 bases). CDR1 is SGHAT, CDR2 FQNNGV, per germline. The CDR3 totals 13 residues. V lost 4 bases to trimming and J lost 1 base, with 8 bases between them. The CDR3 DNA follows: TGTGCCAGCAGCTGGGGCGCGTCCTACGAGCAGTACTTC. Amino acid sequence: CASSWGASYEQYF. The full variable domain, with the rest looked up from reference TRBV11-2 and TRBJ2-7, is EAGVAQSPRYKIIEKRQSVAFWCNPISGHATLYWYQQILGQGPKLLIQFQNNGVVDDSQLPKDRFSAERLKGVDSTLKIQPAKLEDSAVYLCASSWGASYEQYFGPGTRLTVT.

The V and J genes are TRBV7-2 and TRBJ1-5; D perhaps matches TRBD1 (6 bases). CDR1 is SGHTA and CDR2 is FQGNSA in the germline V gene. V was clipped by 2 bases and J by 3 bases, with 14 bases between them. This CDR3 has 16 amino acids. The CDR3 DNA sequence: TGTGCCAGCAGCTTAACGCCGGGACATCTCAATCAGCCCCAGCATTTT. It translates to CASSLTPGHLNQPQHF.

The gene calls are TRBV10-3 and TRBJ1-2; 12 nucleotides align to TRBD1. CDR3 size: 15 residues. Trimming took 4 bases from V and 8 from J; bases not matched to a gene: 8. Germline CDR1 and CDR2: ENHRY and SYGVKD. The CDR3 protein is CAISGPGQGAAGYTF. The CDR3 nucleotides are TGTGCCATCAGTGGCCCGGGACAGGGGGCGGCCGGCTACACCTTC.

This clone was detected a few times. The CDR3, as DNA: TGTGCCAGTAGTATAGGACAGGGGAGGGACAATCAGCCCCAGCATTTT. Its protein is CASSIGQGRDNQPQHF. The genes are TRBV19 and TRBJ1-5, with TRBD1 matching over 8 bases. J was trimmed by 3 bases and V by 1 base; bases with no gene match: 5. CDR3 length: 16 amino acids. Germline loops: CDR1 LNHDA, CDR2 SQIVND (reference sequence).

This clone came up once. The chain has TRBV7-9 and TRBJ2-7, with D possibly matching TRBD1 (6 bases). Looked up from germline, CDR1 is SEHNR and CDR2 is FQNEAQ (reference sequence). This CDR3 contains 13 residues. V was cut by 4 bases and J by 2 bases, with 9 bases left in between. The CDR3 DNA follows: TGTGCCAGCAGCTCTACAGGGACCTACGAGCAGTACTTC. Its translation is CASSSTGTYEQYF.

The V call is TRBV7-2, the J call TRBJ2-3; 7 bases align to TRBD2. From germline, CDR1 is SGHTA and CDR2 FQGNSA. CDR3 size: 19 residues. J lost 3 bases, V lost 2 bases, and 17 bases had no gene match. CDR3 DNA sequence: TGTGCCAGCAGCTTAATGTCTAGCGGTCTCCTCGGGAGGACAGATACGCAGTATTTT. This sequence encodes CASSLMSSGLLGRTDTQYF.

The V call is TRBV19, the J call TRBJ1-2; no definite D call. Looked up from germline, CDR1 is LNHDA and CDR2 is SQIVND (reference sequence). The CDR3 is made up of 11 amino acids. V lost 3 bases to trimming and J lost 8 bases, with 7 bases between them. The CDR3 sequence is CASSIFEGYTF. Here the CDR3 DNA reads TGTGCCAGTAGTATCTTTGAGGGCTACACCTTC.

The rearrangement joins TRBV21-1 to TRBJ2-2; the table's D call of TRBD2 was not tested on the DNA. TRBV21-1 is a pseudogene. The CDR3 spans 12 residues. The CDR3 spells CASSKRSGELFF. For the CDR3, the DNA is TGTGCCAGCAGCAAACGGTCCGGGGAGCTGTTTTTT.

The chain joins TRBV27 to TRBJ2-1; D possibly corresponds to TRBD1 (7 bases). The CDR3 contains 15 residues. The V end lost 6 bases, the J end lost 7 bases, and 19 bases lay between the germline ends. The germline gives CDR1 MNHEY, CDR2 SMNVEV (reference sequence). Written as DNA, the CDR3 is TGTGCCAGCAGGGGGCGGGCAGGGGGGAGGAATGAGCAGTTCTTC. Amino acid sequence: CASRGRAGGRNEQFF.